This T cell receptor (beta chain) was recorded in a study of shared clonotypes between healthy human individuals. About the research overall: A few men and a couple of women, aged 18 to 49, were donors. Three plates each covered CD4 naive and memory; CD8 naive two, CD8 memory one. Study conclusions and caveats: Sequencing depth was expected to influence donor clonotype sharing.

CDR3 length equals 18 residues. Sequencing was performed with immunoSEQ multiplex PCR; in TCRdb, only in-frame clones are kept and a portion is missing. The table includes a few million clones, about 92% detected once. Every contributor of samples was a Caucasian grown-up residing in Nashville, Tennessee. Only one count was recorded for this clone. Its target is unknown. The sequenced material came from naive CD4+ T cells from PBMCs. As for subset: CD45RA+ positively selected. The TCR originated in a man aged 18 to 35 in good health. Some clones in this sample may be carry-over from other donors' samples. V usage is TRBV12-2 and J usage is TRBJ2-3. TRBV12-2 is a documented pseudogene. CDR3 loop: CASRLDTVLVFFMGTQYF. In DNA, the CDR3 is TGTGCAAGTCGCTTAGATACGGTTCTGGTGTTTTTTATGGGTACGCAGTATTTT.